Following are 13 T cell receptor beta chains from one sample sequenced in a study of cytomegalovirus exposure and HLA in healthy donors. The PCR had 60 Vbeta and 13 Jbeta primers. Sequenced by immunoSEQ multiplex PCR; TCRdb stores in-frame clones only, minus some. The sample comprises 240,000 or so clones, approximately 81% of which are singletons, and under 8% rests with the top ten. Sequencing used PBMCs. Every receptor here comes from a woman in her sixties or seventies in good health and CMV-seropositive.

V and J are TRBV19 and TRBJ1-1, with D hard to call. The germline V gene has CDR1 LNHDA and CDR2 SQIVND (reference sequence). V was trimmed by 2 bases and J by 3 bases, leaving 7 bases between them. CDR3 length: 13 amino acids. The CDR3 reads CASSIWQDTEAFF. CDR3 DNA sequence: TGTGCCAGTAGTATATGGCAGGACACTGAAGCTTTCTTT.

CDR3 residues: CASSGASGAYNEQFF. CDR3 coding DNA: TGTGCCAGCAGCGGAGCTAGCGGGGCTTACAATGAGCAGTTCTTC. The chain is built from TRBV9 and TRBJ2-1, with 9 bases that match TRBD2. V lost 3 bases to trimming and J lost 4 bases; unmatched junction nucleotides: 5. This CDR3 contains 15 residues. Germline V gene data show CDR1 as SGDLS and CDR2 as YYNGEE.

This chain joins TRBV12-5 and TRBJ2-1; 12 bases fit TRBD2. The length of the CDR3 is 16 residues. Germline CDR1 reads LGHNT; CDR2 reads FRNRAP. After removal of 6 bases from V and 7 bases from J, the junction contained 10 bases not matched to a gene. The CDR3 nucleotides are TGTGCTAGTGGGTCTCCGACTAGCGGGAGCAGGAATGAGCAGTTCTTC. It is translated as CASGSPTSGSRNEQFF.

The chain is built from TRBV5-1 and TRBJ2-3, with 10 bases that match TRBD2. V lost 3 bases and J lost 1; bases outside the gene matches: 2. Germline loops: CDR1 SGHRS, CDR2 YFSETQ. The CDR3 consists of 15 residues. The CDR3 bases are TGCGCCAGCAGCTGGACTAGCGGCGGCACAGATACGCAGTATTTT. The encoded protein is CASSWTSGGTDTQYF. Looking up the rest from reference TRBV5-1 and TRBJ2-3 gives the full variable domain: KAGVTQTPRYLIKTRGQQVTLSCSPISGHRSVSWYQQTPGQGLQFLFEYFSETQRNKGNFPGRFSGRQFSNSRSEMNVSTLELGDSALYLCASSWTSGGTDTQYFGPGTRLTVL.

The V call is TRBV9, the J call TRBJ1-2, with D possibly being TRBD1 (6 bases). Germline V gene sequence: CDR1 SGDLS, CDR2 YYNGEE. The CDR3 runs 13 residues. Trimming left V 3 bases short and J 3 bases short, with 9 bases between. The CDR3 sequence: CASSADRYYGYTF. The DNA of the CDR3 is TGTGCCAGCAGCGCAGACAGGTACTATGGCTACACCTTC.

In its sample, this clone was seen once. V gene TRBV15 combines with J gene TRBJ2-6, with 7 bases fitting TRBD1. The CDR3 is 15 amino acids. After removal of 5 bases from V and 4 bases from J, the junction contained 5 bases not matched to a gene. Per the germline V gene, CDR1 is LNHNV and CDR2 is YYDKDF (reference sequence). In DNA, the CDR3 is TGTGCCACCAGCCCCGACAGGGCCGGGGCCAACGTCCTGACTTTC. It specifies CATSPDRAGANVLTF.

The CDR3 bases are TGTGCCAGCAGTTTTACGACGCCCGGGGTCAATGAGCAGTTCTTC. Translation gives CASSFTTPGVNEQFF. The V gene is TRBV27, the J gene TRBJ2-1; the D gene is possibly TRBD2 (5 bases). Germline lookup yields CDR1 MNHEY and CDR2 SMNVEV (reference sequence). V shed 3 bases and J shed 6 bases, with 15 bases lying between them. This CDR3 is built from 15 residues.

Only a few counts were recorded for this clone. The gene calls are TRBV28 and TRBJ1-4, with D possibly TRBD1 on 6 matching bases. The germline V gene encodes CDR1 MDHEN and CDR2 SYDVKM. This CDR3 has 17 amino acids. Trimming shortened V by 1 base and J by 8 bases, and 20 bases separated the two germline ends. CDR3 region: CASSLLSSGVRAEKLFF. The CDR3 bases are TGTGCCAGCAGTTTATTAAGCTCAGGGGTCCGGGCGGAAAAACTGTTTTTT.

Here the CDR3 reads CASSLTRDRGNEQFF. CDR3 in DNA: TGTGCCAGCAGTCTTACCCGGGACAGGGGTAATGAGCAGTTCTTC. The rearrangement links TRBV27 to TRBJ2-1; 10 bases are a match to TRBD1. The CDR3 is made up of 15 amino acids. From germline, CDR1 is MNHEY and CDR2 SMNVEV (reference sequence). J lost 7 bases, V lost 5 bases, and 8 bases had no gene match.

This chain joins TRBV6-5 and TRBJ1-1; D is unclear. This CDR3 has 16 residues. CDR1 and CDR2 (germline): MNHEY, SVGAGI. Between the trimmed V and J ends, which lost 4 bases and 1 base, there was a span of 16 bases. The CDR3 DNA is TGTGCCAGCAGTTCGGCGGCAGCGCCAAAGAACACTGAAGCTTTCTTT. Amino acid sequence: CASSSAAAPKNTEAFF.

The chain is built from TRBV6-5 and TRBJ1-2, with TRBD1 identical over 9 bases. This CDR3 has 16 residues. Trimming took 3 bases from V and 4 from J; bases not matched to a gene: 9. In germline, CDR1 is MNHEY, CDR2 SVGAGI. In DNA form, the CDR3 reads TGTGCCAGCAGTTATCAGGACAGGGGTTTAAGCTATGGCTACACCTTC. Its protein is CASSYQDRGLSYGYTF.

The chain combines TRBV9 with TRBJ2-7; D might be TRBD1 (6 bases). The CDR3 contains 16 residues. Germline V gene lookup returns CDR1 SGDLS and CDR2 YYNGEE. The V end was cut by 0 bases, the J end by 0 bases, with 13 bases between. Written as DNA, the CDR3 is TGTGCCAGCAGCGTAGGCCCGGGACAAAACTCCTACGAGCAGTACTTC. It specifies CASSVGPGQNSYEQYF.

CDR3 bases: TGTGCCAGTACCCAGGGACTAGGGACAGATACGCAGTATTTT. Translated: CASTQGLGTDTQYF. V is TRBV19 and J is TRBJ2-3, with TRBD2 identical over 8 bases. The CDR3 sequence is 14 residues long. J gave up 3 bases and V 7 bases, and 6 bases lay outside the gene matches. The germline V gene encodes CDR1 LNHDA and CDR2 SQIVND (reference sequence).